The T cell receptor beta chain under discussion was sequenced for a study of blood T cell repertoires in COVID-19 (dated by TCRdb to 2018 to 2021). As for the study more broadly: Samples covering the acute and convalescent phases of COVID-19 were provided by collaborators in the United States, Italy and Spain. The samples were drawn from the first 160 participants of the ongoing ImmuneRACE study and from 950 to 1,500 subjects provided by 6 global collaborators. The dataset comprised deeply sampled blood TCRbeta repertoires from subjects exposed to, actively infected with, or recovered from COVID-19. The material from the prospective study consisted of cDNA or gDNA derived from T cells, B-cell-depleted T cells, or PBMCs. The repertoires were made available in a free public database intended to serve as a resource for research on the immune response to SARS-CoV-2. HLA class I and class II types, where available, came from metadata supplied by the sample provider rather than from assay-based typing. Sample metadata almost always included a de-identified subject ID, COVID-19 status, age in years and sex. Findings and caveats that apply to the study as a whole: The amount of clinical and demographic metadata varied by source and participant and was provided uncurated.

With respect to this clone: Its recognized antigen is unknown. No much larger clone is present one base from it, and per-base qualities are unavailable.

The CDR3 covers 13 residues, taking in both the cysteine and the phenylalanine. Of all the DNA, just the CDR3 is kept, 39 bases in frame from base 1. V was cut back by 0 bases and J by 14 bases, leaving a gap of 11 bases between them. CDR1 and CDR2 are read off the germline V gene (reference sequence) as WNHNN and SYGVQD. Whole blood was collected in K2EDTA tubes by collaborating institutions according to the institutions' own protocols. Collaborator samples were shipped for TCRbeta analysis as frozen whole blood, isolated PBMCs, or DNA extracted from either sample type. TCRbeta CDR3 regions were amplified from genomic DNA by means of the immunoSEQ Assay, a bias-controlled multiplex PCR. As for the authors' bioinformatics: The number of nucleated cells in each sample was estimated from the amplification of reference gene primers within the assay. Sequence reads were collapsed and filtered to measure the absolute abundance of every unique TCRbeta CDR3 rearrangement. For each sample, productive Simpson clonality was calculated by taking the square root of Simpson's diversity index across productive rearrangements. TCRdb holds this immuneACCESS table with in-frame rearrangements only. Some clones are missing; in checked studies, unresolved V genes explain under half, and the rest has no known cause. V and J calls and clone size are given by that table; D and trimming were obtained from the DNA. This sample lists about 220,000 clones; less than 90% were detected once. Of the sample, less than 20% is held by the ten largest clones.

The chain uses TRBV10-1 and TRBJ1-6, with TRBD1 as a weak D call on 6 bases. The specimen sequenced was peripheral blood. The TCR originated in a young man with active or convalescent COVID-19. The nucleotide sequence reads TGCGCCAGCAGTGAGTCTGGCAGGGGCACCCTCCACTTT. Protein translation: CASSESGRGTLHF.